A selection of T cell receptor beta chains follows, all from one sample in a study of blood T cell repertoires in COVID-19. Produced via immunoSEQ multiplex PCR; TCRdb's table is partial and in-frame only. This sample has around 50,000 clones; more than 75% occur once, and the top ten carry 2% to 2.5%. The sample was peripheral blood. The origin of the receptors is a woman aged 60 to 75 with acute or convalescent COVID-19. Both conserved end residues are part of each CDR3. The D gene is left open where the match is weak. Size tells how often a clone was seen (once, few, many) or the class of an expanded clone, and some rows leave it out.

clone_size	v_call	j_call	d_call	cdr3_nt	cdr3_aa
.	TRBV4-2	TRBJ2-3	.	TGTGCCAGCAGCCAAGAGGGGACTCATTTCACAGATACGCAGTATTTT	CASSQEGTHFTDTQYF
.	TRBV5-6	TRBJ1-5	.	TGTGCCAGCAGCATCCGACAGGTATCTGTTCAGCCCCAGCATTTT	CASSIRQVSVQPQHF
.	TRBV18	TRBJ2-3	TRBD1	TGTGCCAGCTCACCAAACAACAGGGGGGTAGGAGATACGCAGTATTTT	CASSPNNRGVGDTQYF
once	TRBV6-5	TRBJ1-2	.	TGTGCCAGCGGGGGGACCTACCGAACAAACTATGGCTACACCTTC	CASGGTYRTNYGYTF
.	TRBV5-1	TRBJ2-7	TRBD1	TGCGCCAGCAGCATAGGACAGGGGAGTTACTACGAGCAGTACTTC	CASSIGQGSYYEQYF
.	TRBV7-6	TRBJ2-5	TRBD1	TGTGCCAGCAGCCTTTTGCCGGAGGGACAGGCGATCCAAGAGACCCAGTACTTC	CASSLLPEGQAIQETQYF
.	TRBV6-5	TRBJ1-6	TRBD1	TGTGCCAGCATTCCGGGACAGGGGGGTTCACCCCTCCACTTT	CASIPGQGGSPLHF
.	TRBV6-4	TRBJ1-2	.	TGTGCCAGCAGTAACGCAGGGAATCCCCTTGGCTACACCTTC	CASSNAGNPLGYTF
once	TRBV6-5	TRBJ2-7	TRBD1	TGTGCCAGCAGTTTACAGGGGGCCGGTGAGCAGTACTTC	CASSLQGAGEQYF
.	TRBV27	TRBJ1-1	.	TGTGCCAGCAGCTACAACAGGCGGATGAACACTGAAGCTTTCTTT	CASSYNRRMNTEAFF
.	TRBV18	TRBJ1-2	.	TGTGCCAGCTCAGTAGACAGTCAGAACTATGGCTACACCTTC	CASSVDSQNYGYTF
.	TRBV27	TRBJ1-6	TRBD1	TGTGCCAGCAGGAAACCGGGACAGGGGATTTCACCCCTCCACTTT	CASRKPGQGISPLHF
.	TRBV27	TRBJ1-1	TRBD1	TGTGCCAGCAGTCCCAGAGGGACAGGGGGAATGTTGAACACTGAAGCTTTCTTT	CASSPRGTGGMLNTEAFF
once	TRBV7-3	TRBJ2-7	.	TGTGCCAGCAGTCGCGGCGAAGAGGCCTACGAGCAGTACTTC	CASSRGEEAYEQYF
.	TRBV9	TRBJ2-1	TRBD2	TGTGCCAGCAGCGGGGCGGGGGAAAGATACAATGAGCAGTTCTTC	CASSGAGERYNEQFF
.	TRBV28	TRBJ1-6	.	TGTGCCAGCAGGGTTACAGGGCCAAATTATAATTCACCCCTCCACTTT	CASRVTGPNYNSPLHF
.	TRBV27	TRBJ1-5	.	TGTGCCAGCAGTTCCCCAGGGGGCAATCAGCCCCAGCATTTT	CASSSPGGNQPQHF
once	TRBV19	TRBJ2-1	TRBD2	TGTGCCAGTAGTCCCGTCATTAGCGGGGCCTACAATGAGCAGTTCTTC	CASSPVISGAYNEQFF
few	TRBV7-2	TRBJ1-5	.	TGTGCCAGCAGCTTAACGTGGGGCAACAATCAGCCCCAGCATTTT	CASSLTWGNNQPQHF
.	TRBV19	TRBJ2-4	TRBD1	TGTGCCAGTAGTATATCGTCCGGGACAGGCAACATTCAGTACTTC	CASSISSGTGNIQYF
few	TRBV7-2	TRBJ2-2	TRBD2	TGTGCCAGCAGCCCAAGCGGGGGGGCCGGCATCGGGGAGCTGTTTTTT	CASSPSGGAGIGELFF
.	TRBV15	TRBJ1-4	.	TGTGCCACCTTCGACAGGCTTAATGAAAAACTGTTTTTT	CATFDRLNEKLFF
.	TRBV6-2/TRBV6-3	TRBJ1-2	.	TGTGCCAGCAGTTCCGGGACACTAAATGGCTACACCTTC	CASSSGTLNGYTF
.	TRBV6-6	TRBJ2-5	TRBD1	TGTGCCAGCAGTTACTTCGGGACAGGGTCGGAGACCCAGTACTTC	CASSYFGTGSETQYF
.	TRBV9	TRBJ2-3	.	TGTGCCAGCAGCGCAGCAAGGGGTAGCGGAACTAGCACAGATACGCAGTATTTT	CASSAARGSGTSTDTQYF
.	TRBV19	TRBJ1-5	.	TGTGCCAGTAAACTGGACACCGCCTATAGCAATCAGCCCCAGCATTTT	CASKLDTAYSNQPQHF
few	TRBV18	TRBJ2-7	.	TGTGCCAGCTCAGGTCCCTTGAGCTCCTACGAGCAGTACTTC	CASSGPLSSYEQYF
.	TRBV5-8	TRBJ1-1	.	TGTGCCAGCAGCTGGGGGGTTAACACTGAAGCTTTCTTT	CASSWGVNTEAFF
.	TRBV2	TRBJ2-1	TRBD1	TGTGCCAGCAGTGGCGGGGGACAGGGTCGGTTCTTC	CASSGGGQGRFF
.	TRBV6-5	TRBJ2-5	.	TGTGCCAGCAGTCCCGGGACACAAACTGGGGAGACCCAGTACTTC	CASSPGTQTGETQYF
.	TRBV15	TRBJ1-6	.	TGTGCCACCAGCGGGGGCAGGAATTCACCCCTCCACTTT	CATSGGRNSPLHF
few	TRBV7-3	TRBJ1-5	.	TGTGCCAGCAGCTTAGGCCCCAATCAGCCCCAGCATTTT	CASSLGPNQPQHF
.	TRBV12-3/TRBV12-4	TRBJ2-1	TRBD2	TGTGCCAGCAGGCGGGGGGCCGGCGATGAGCAGTTCTTC	CASRRGAGDEQFF
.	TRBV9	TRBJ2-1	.	TGTGCCAGCAGCTACCCGAGCAATGAGCAGTTCTTC	CASSYPSNEQFF
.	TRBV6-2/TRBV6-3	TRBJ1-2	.	TGTGCCAGCAGTTACCCCGGGTCGGTTCAAGGCTATGGCTACACCTTC	CASSYPGSVQGYGYTF
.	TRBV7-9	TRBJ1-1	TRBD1	TGTGCCAGCAGCCCCGGGACAGAACGGAACACTGAAGCTTTCTTT	CASSPGTERNTEAFF
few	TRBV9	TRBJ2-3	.	TGTGCCAGCAGCGTAGCTCCGACACCGGATACGCAGTATTTT	CASSVAPTPDTQYF
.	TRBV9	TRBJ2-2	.	TGTGCCAGCAGCGTAGCAATTACGGGTCCCGGGGAGCTGTTTTTT	CASSVAITGPGELFF
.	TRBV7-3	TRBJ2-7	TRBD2	TGTGCCAGCAGCTTATCGGGGGGGCGCGAGCAGTACTTC	CASSLSGGREQYF
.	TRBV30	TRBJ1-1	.	TGTGCCTTTAAGCTACCCCCTCTCAATGAAGCTTTCTTT	CAFKLPPLNEAFF
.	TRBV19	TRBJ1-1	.	TGTGCCAGTAGTCAACAGATGAACACTGAAGCTTTCTTT	CASSQQMNTEAFF
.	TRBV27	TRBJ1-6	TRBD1	TGTGCCAGCAGTTCCCACAGGGGGCAGAATTCACCCCTCCACTTT	CASSSHRGQNSPLHF
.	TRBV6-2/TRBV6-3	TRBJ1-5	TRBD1	TGTGCCAGCAGCTTCAGGGGGCAGAGGCAGCCCCAGCATTTT	CASSFRGQRQPQHF